The 28 T cell receptor beta chains in this list originate from one sample, sequenced in a study of neurological immune-mediated disorders. Each CDR3 protein is one row after TCRdb ran MiXCR on the 5' RACE reads. The sample has roughly 75,000 distinct CDR3 sequences; around 2.6% are singletons. Sequencing was done on a sample of PBMCs. Source of these receptors: a woman in her thirties with multiple sclerosis.

Worth noting for this clonotype: A much larger clone lies one base from this, so it may be a read error. The chain uses TRBV18 and TRBJ2-4; 14 positions agree with TRBD2. The length of the CDR3 is 18 residues. Per germline, CDR1 KGHSH and CDR2 LQKENI. CDR3: CVSSRLAGGDSAKNIQYF. In nucleotides, the CDR3 is TGTGTCAGCTCGCGACTAGCGGGAGGGGATTCGGCCAAAAACATTCAGTACTTC. The variable domain in full, completed from reference TRBV18 and TRBJ2-4, reads NAGVMQNPRHLVRRRGQEARLRCSPMKGHSHVYWYRQLPEEGLKFMVYLQKENIIDESGMPKERFSAEFPKEGPSILRIQQVVRGDSAAYFCVSSRLAGGDSAKNIQYFGAGTRLSVL.

The table lists this clonotype with a count of one. J is TRBJ1-2 and V is TRBV11-2; 8 bases agree with TRBD1. Trimming cost V 3 bases and J 3 bases; bases outside gene matches: 3. Germline values: CDR1 SGHAT, CDR2 FQNNGV. The CDR3 is 14 residues long. CDR3 in amino acids: CASSLTGDHYGYTF. In DNA form, the CDR3 reads TGTGCCAGCAGCTTGACAGGGGATCACTATGGCTACACCTTC.

This clonotype was detected many times. The chain employs TRBV7-3 and TRBJ2-1; 8 nucleotides agree with TRBD2. This CDR3 spans 15 amino acids. CDR1 and CDR2 from the germline V gene are SGHTA and FQGTGA. The V gene end was trimmed by 2 bases and the J gene end by 7 bases; junction bases not matched to a gene: 7. In DNA form, the CDR3 reads TGTGCCAGCAGCTTACCCGGGAGGGCAGTAAATGAGCAGTTCTTC. Translating gives CASSLPGRAVNEQFF.

Many counts were recorded for this clonotype. This chain joins TRBV27 and TRBJ2-1; maybe TRBD2 (6 bases). This CDR3 region has 14 residues. The ends were cut back, 6 bases at V and 8 bases at J, with 17 bases in the middle. CDR1 is MNHEY and CDR2 is SMNVEV in the germline V gene (reference sequence). CDR3 nucleotide sequence: TGTGCCAGCAGCTCCTTTGACGGCGGGGATGAGCAGTTCTTC. Translating it yields CASSSFDGGDEQFF.

Ten or more counts support this clonotype. V is TRBV7-2 and J is TRBJ1-1; weak D call: TRBD1 (5 bases). Germline CDR1 is SGHTA and CDR2 is FQGNSA. The germline V and J ends were trimmed by 5 bases and 0 bases, with 13 bases remaining between them. The CDR3 is 15 residues long. The CDR3, as DNA: TGTGCCAGCAGCCCCCGGACACTTATGAACACTGAAGCTTTCTTT. Protein product: CASSPRTLMNTEAFF.

This clonotype was counted ten times or more. The chain recombines TRBV6-2 or TRBV6-3 with TRBJ1-1; unclear D gene. The CDR3 contains 16 residues. Deletions cut 6 bases from V and 1 base from J, with 18 bases between. Germline assignment: CDR1 MNHEY and CDR2 SVGEGT. The CDR3 region is CASRDGTTGGNTEAFF. As DNA, the CDR3 is TGTGCCAGCAGGGATGGAACGACGGGTGGGAACACTGAAGCTTTCTTT.

This clonotype was counted many times. This chain connects TRBV20-1 to TRBJ2-7; D remains ambiguous. Germline-derived CDR1 and CDR2 are DFQATT and SNEGSKA (reference sequence). The CDR3 length is 14 residues. The V end was cut by 1 base, the J end by 0 bases, with 10 bases between. This chain's CDR3 is CSARVQATSYEQYF. The CDR3, as DNA: TGCAGTGCTAGAGTACAAGCAACCTCCTACGAGCAGTACTTC.

This clonotype has a count of ten or more. The V and J genes are TRBV5-6 and TRBJ1-2; 9 bases map to TRBD1. Germline trimming cut 2 bases from V and 4 bases from J; bases unmatched to any gene: 3. The CDR3 has 14 residues. The V gene's germline CDR1 is SGHDT and CDR2 YYEEEE. CDR3 coding DNA: TGTGCCAGCAGCTTAATGGACAGGGGCTATGGCTACACCTTC. Translated: CASSLMDRGYGYTF.

This clonotype was observed many times. This sequence joins TRBV5-1 and TRBJ2-5; possible D gene TRBD1, 6 bases. The CDR3 extends over 15 amino acids. With 4 bases removed from V and 1 base from J, the gap between germline ends came to 14 bases. The V gene's germline CDR1 is SGHRS and CDR2 YFSETQ. The CDR3 bases are TGCGCCAGCAGCCCGTTCGGGACATCCCAAGAGACCCAGTACTTC. Protein: CASSPFGTSQETQYF. The entire variable domain, with the rest obtained from reference TRBV5-1 and TRBJ2-5, is as follows: KAGVTQTPRYLIKTRGQQVTLSCSPISGHRSVSWYQQTPGQGLQFLFEYFSETQRNKGNFPGRFSGRQFSNSRSEMNVSTLELGDSALYLCASSPFGTSQETQYFGPGTRLLVL.

This clonotype was observed many times. The chain links TRBV20-1 to TRBJ2-7; 10 bases align to TRBD1. This CDR3 has 16 residues. V dropped 3 bases and J dropped 4; count of bases not matched to a gene: 12. CDR1 DFQATT and CDR2 SNEGSKA come from the germline V gene (reference sequence). Here the CDR3 DNA reads TGCAGTGCTAGTGGGGCACCGGGACAGGGGATGTACGAGCAGTACTTC. Translation gives CSASGAPGQGMYEQYF.

Comments on this clonotype: It may be a read error: a sequence one base away is much more abundant. J is TRBJ1-6 and V is TRBV3-1, with D unresolved. CDR1 LGHDT and CDR2 YNNKEL come from the germline V gene (reference sequence). CDR3 length: 15 amino acids. The CDR3 is CASSQGTLAHSPLNF. The DNA for the CDR3 is TGTGCCAGCAGCCAAGGGACCCTAGCCCATTCACCCCTCAACTTT.

This clonotype was seen repeatedly, ten times or more. This chain joins TRBV12-3 or TRBV12-4 and TRBJ2-3, with 11 bases that match TRBD2. The CDR3 runs to 16 residues. With 6 bases clipped from V and 5 bases from J, the junction kept 10 bases outside the gene matches. DNA of the CDR3: TGTGCCAGCAGCAGGGGACTAGCGGAGGCCCGAGATACGCAGTATTTT. This sequence encodes CASSRGLAEARDTQYF.

For this clonotype: With a much larger clone just one base away, this may be a read error. V usage is TRBV6-2 or TRBV6-3 and J usage is TRBJ1-5, with 7 bases identical to TRBD1. CDR3 length equals 14 residues. The V gene's germline CDR1 is MNHEY and CDR2 SVGEGT. The CDR3 nucleotides read TGTGCCACTTCGACAGGGACGAGGAATCAGCCCCAGAATTTT. Translation: CATSTGTRNQPQNF.

This clonotype was recorded at least ten times. The chain carries TRBV7-9 and TRBJ2-2, with D perhaps assigned TRBD1 or TRBD2 (5 bases each). The CDR3 extends over 15 amino acids. CDR1 SEHNR and CDR2 FQNEAQ come from the germline V gene (reference sequence). V dropped 5 bases and J dropped 3 bases, with 13 bases sitting between them. The CDR3, as DNA: TGTGCCAGCAGCCTTCCCGAGGGGTACACCGGGGAGCTGTTTTTT. This encodes CASSLPEGYTGELFF.

This clonotype was seen many times. This chain connects TRBV11-3 to TRBJ2-3; possibly TRBD2 for D (6 bases). Trimming left V 5 bases short and J 4 bases short, with 19 bases between. The CDR3 has 16 residues. Germline assignment: CDR1 SGHNT and CDR2 YENEEA. The CDR3 protein is CASSPGPGGTSDTQYF. The DNA for the CDR3 is TGTGCCAGCAGCCCAGGGCCGGGCGGGACGTCAGATACGCAGTATTTT.

This clonotype has at least ten counts. The chain recombines TRBV20-1 with TRBJ2-7, with a weak D call TRBD1 (6 bases). The CDR3 consists of 12 residues. The V gene's germline CDR1 is DFQATT and CDR2 SNEGSKA (reference sequence). The ends were cut back, 4 bases at V and 7 bases at J, with 14 bases in the middle. CDR3 amino acids: CSANRGQYEQYF. The CDR3 nucleotides are TGCAGTGCTAATCGTGGACAGTATGAGCAGTACTTC.

This clonotype occurred many times. The rearrangement uses TRBV7-2 and TRBJ1-2; possible D gene TRBD1, 5 bases. The CDR3 is 13 amino acids. Germline V gene sequence: CDR1 SGHTA, CDR2 FQGNSA. With 6 bases removed from V and 8 bases from J, the gap between germline ends came to 16 bases. CDR3 sequence reads: CASRPLGEGGYTF. The DNA of the CDR3 is TGTGCCAGCAGGCCTCTAGGGGAGGGGGGCTACACCTTC.

This clonotype was seen at least ten times. The rearrangement uses TRBV12-3 or TRBV12-4 and TRBJ2-7; 12 positions match TRBD1. V was clipped by 5 bases and J by 2 bases; unmatched bases: 10. This CDR3 has 17 amino acids. The CDR3 DNA follows: TGTGCCAGCAGTCCCGGGACAGGGGGCTCAAGGCCCTACGAGCAGTACTTC. This sequence encodes CASSPGTGGSRPYEQYF.

Notes on this clonotype: At one end, the junction sequence differs from germline, possibly due to a read error. The chain employs TRBV29-1 and TRBJ1-6, with D unresolved. Germline V lookup: CDR1 SQVTM, CDR2 ANQGSEA. The CDR3 covers 12 residues. CDR3 residues: CSARELNSSLHF. The CDR3 DNA is TGCAGCGCCCGGGAACTAAATTCATCCCTACACTTT.

This clonotype was counted ten times or more. This chain uses TRBV11-2 with TRBJ1-5; D is ambiguous. Per germline, CDR1 SGHAT and CDR2 FQNNGV. This CDR3 has 15 residues. The germline V and J ends were trimmed by 6 bases and 4 bases, with 16 bases remaining between them. The DNA of the CDR3 is TGTGCCAGCAGATCCCCGTGCGGTTTTAATCAGCCCCAGCATTTT. Translated, it gives CASRSPCGFNQPQHF.

At least ten counts were recorded for this clonotype. The chain employs TRBV6-2 or TRBV6-3 and TRBJ1-5, with D possibly matching TRBD1 (6 bases). The germline CDR1 and CDR2 sequences are MNHEY and SVGEGT. The CDR3 spans 16 residues. Trimming stripped 4 bases from V and 6 bases from J, with 19 bases between. The CDR3 is CASSSVGRGFGQPQHF. DNA for the CDR3: TGTGCCAGCAGTTCAGTTGGCAGGGGATTCGGTCAGCCCCAGCATTTT.

This clonotype was counted ten times or more. The V and J genes are TRBV6-5 and TRBJ1-6; no firm D call. The CDR3 runs 17 residues. Germline CDR1 MNHEY, CDR2 SVGAGI. V gave up 5 bases and J gave up 0 bases, with 14 bases separating them. The CDR3 coding sequence is TGTGCCAGCAGTGTGCCTTCCTACAGCTCCTATAATTCACCCCTCCACTTT. This codes for CASSVPSYSSYNSPLHF.

Ten or more counts support this clonotype. The gene calls are TRBV5-1 and TRBJ1-1, with D maybe TRBD1 (5 bases). CDR3 length: 13 residues. Trimming left V 5 bases short and J 1 base short, with 9 bases between. Looked up from germline, CDR1 is SGHRS and CDR2 is YFSETQ. The CDR3 here is CASRRDSNTEAFF. The DNA of the CDR3 is TGCGCCAGCAGACGGGACTCGAACACTGAAGCTTTCTTT.

This clonotype has ten or more counts. The V and J genes are TRBV6-5 and TRBJ1-4; D is possibly TRBD1 (5 bases). Germline CDR1 MNHEY, CDR2 SVGAGI. The CDR3 extends over 15 amino acids. Deletions cut 2 bases from V and 8 bases from J, with 15 bases between. CDR3 DNA sequence: TGTGCCAGCAGTTACATTGCCGGGACGGAAGAAAAACTGTTTTTT. Translation: CASSYIAGTEEKLFF.

The V and J genes are TRBV12-3 or TRBV12-4 and TRBJ2-3; D is ambiguous. V was clipped by 5 bases and J by 12 bases, with 18 bases between them. The CDR3 covers 13 residues. CDR3 in amino acids: CASSPGRPDAQYF. The CDR3 DNA follows: TGTGCCAGCAGTCCCGGCCGGCCGGACGCCCAGTATTTT.

This clonotype was seen many times. The chain couples TRBV5-1 to TRBJ2-2, with TRBD1 identical over 9 bases. V was clipped by 4 bases and J by 1 base; unmatched bases: 11. Germline V gene sequence: CDR1 SGHRS, CDR2 YFSETQ. This CDR3 is 18 amino acids long. CDR3 DNA sequence: TGCGCCAGCAGCCCGGGACAGGGCAGTAACAAGAACACCGGGGAGCTGTTTTTT. Amino acids: CASSPGQGSNKNTGELFF.

This clonotype was seen many times. The chain is built from TRBV29-1 and TRBJ1-1, with D hard to call. The CDR3 runs to 14 residues. Looked up from germline, CDR1 is SQVTM and CDR2 is ANQGSEA. Between the trimmed V and J ends, which lost 2 bases and 4 bases, there was a span of 14 bases. The CDR3 bases are TGCAGCGTTGAACTCTTGGCCCGGGGCACTGAAGCTTTCTTT. It yields the protein CSVELLARGTEAFF.

This clonotype has a count of ten or more. V and J are TRBV5-6 and TRBJ2-7; D gene unclear. V was clipped by 1 base and J by 6 bases, with 8 bases between them. Per germline, CDR1 SGHDT and CDR2 YYEEEE. This CDR3 has 12 amino acids. CDR3 nucleotides: TGTGCCAGCAGCTTGAAGAGAGTCGAGCAGTACTTC. Residues: CASSLKRVEQYF.